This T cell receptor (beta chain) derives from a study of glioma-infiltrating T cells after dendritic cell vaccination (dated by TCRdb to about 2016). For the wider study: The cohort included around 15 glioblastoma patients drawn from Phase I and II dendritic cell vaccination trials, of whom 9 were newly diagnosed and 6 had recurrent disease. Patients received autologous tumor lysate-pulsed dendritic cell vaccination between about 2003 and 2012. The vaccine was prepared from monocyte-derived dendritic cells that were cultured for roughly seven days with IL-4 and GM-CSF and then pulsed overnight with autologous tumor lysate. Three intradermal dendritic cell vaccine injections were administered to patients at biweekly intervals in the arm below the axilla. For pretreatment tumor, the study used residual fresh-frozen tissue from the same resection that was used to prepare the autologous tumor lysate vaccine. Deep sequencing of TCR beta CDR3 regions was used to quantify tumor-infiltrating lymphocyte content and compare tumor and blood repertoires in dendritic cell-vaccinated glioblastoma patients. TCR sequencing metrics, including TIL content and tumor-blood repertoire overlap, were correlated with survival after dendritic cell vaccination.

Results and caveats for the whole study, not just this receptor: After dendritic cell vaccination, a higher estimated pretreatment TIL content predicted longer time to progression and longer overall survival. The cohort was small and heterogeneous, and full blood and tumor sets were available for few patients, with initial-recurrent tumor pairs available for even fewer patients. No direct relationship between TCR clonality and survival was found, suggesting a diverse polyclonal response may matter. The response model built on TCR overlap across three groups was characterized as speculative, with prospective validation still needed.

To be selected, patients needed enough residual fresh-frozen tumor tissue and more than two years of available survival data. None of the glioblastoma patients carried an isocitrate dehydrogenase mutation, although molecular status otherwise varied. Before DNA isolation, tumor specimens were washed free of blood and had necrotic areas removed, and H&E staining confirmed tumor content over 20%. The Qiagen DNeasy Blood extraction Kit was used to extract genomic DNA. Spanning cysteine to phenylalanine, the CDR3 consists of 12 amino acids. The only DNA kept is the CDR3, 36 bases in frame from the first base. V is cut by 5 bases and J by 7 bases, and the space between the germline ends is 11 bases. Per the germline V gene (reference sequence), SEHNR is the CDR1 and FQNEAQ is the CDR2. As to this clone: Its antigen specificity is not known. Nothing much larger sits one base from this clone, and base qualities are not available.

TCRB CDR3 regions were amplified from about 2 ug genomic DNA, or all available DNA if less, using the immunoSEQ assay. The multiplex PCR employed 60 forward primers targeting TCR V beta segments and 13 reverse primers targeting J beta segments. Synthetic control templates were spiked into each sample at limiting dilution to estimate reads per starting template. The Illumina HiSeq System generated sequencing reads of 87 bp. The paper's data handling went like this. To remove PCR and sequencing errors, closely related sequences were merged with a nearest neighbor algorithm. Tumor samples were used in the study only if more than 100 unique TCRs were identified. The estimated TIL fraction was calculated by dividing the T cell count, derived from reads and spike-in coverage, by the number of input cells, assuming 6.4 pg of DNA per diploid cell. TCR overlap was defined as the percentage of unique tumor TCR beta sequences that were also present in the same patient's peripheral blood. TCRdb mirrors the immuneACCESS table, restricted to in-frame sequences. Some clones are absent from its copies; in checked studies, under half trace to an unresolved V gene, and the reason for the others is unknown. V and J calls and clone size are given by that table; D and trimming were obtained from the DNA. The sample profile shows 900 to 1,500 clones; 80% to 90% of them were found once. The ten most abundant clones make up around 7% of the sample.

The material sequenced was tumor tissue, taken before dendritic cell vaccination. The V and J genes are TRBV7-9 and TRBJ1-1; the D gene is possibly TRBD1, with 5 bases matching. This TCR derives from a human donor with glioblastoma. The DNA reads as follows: TGTGCCAGCAGCCCCGGGGGATATGAAGCTTTCTTT. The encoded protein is CASSPGGYEAFF.